The entry that follows covers one TCR beta chain sequence. Antigen unknown. CDR3 length: 16 amino acids. Looked up from germline, CDR1 is MDHEN and CDR2 is SYDVKM. Between the trimmed V and J ends, which lost 5 bases and 7 bases, there was a span of 21 bases. The data derive from a study of T-cell reconstitution after alpha-beta-depleted transplantation in children. The study's findings and limits: The origin of high day-60 TCRbeta diversity in some patients lay in surviving recipient T cells and thymic progenitors. Newly generated T cells supplied most T-cell counts and diversity one year post-transplant.

During its preparation, the TCRbeta library received unique molecular identifiers. In TCRdb, the PCR reads were re-called with MiXCR into one record per CDR3 protein. Of fewer than 700,000 distinct CDR3 sequences listed, over 10% are singletons. The sequenced sample was PBMCs, mostly from graft donor cells, obtained 360 days after TCRalphabeta/CD19-depleted stem cell transplant. This TCR was recovered from a male patient aged 10-17 years who had a stem cell transplant for acute myeloid leukemia, so the T cells may come from the graft donor. V is TRBV28 and J is TRBJ2-1; D is perhaps TRBD2 (6 bases). The CDR3 here is CASSPGGRPVPNEQFF. As DNA, the CDR3 is TGTGCCAGCAGTCCCGGGGGTAGACCGGTCCCAAATGAGCAGTTCTTC. The full variable domain, completed using reference TRBV28 and TRBJ2-1, is DVKVTQSSRYLVKRTGEKVFLECVQDMDHENMFWYRQDPGLGLRLIYFSYDVKMKEKGDIPEGYSVSREKKERFSLILESASTNQTSMYLCASSPGGRPVPNEQFFGPGTRLTVL.